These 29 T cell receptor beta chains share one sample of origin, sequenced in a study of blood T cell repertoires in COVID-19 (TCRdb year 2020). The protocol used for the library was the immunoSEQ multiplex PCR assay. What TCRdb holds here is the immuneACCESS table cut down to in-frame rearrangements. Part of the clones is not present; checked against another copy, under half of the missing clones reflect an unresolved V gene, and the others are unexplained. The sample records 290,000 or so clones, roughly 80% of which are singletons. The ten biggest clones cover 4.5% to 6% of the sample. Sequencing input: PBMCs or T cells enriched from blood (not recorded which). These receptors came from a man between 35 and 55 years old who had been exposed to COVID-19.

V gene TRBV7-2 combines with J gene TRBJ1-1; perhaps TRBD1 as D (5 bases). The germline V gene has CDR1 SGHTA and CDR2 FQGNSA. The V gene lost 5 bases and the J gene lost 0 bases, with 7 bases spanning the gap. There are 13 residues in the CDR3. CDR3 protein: CASSRQMNTEAFF. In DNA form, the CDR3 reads TGTGCCAGCAGCCGACAGATGAACACTGAAGCTTTCTTT.

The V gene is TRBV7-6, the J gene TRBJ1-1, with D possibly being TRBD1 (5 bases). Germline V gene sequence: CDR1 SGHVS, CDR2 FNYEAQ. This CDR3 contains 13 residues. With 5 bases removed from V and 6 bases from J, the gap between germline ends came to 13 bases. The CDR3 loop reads CASSVVGLPEAFF. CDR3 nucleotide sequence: TGTGCCAGCAGCGTTGTGGGGCTACCTGAAGCTTTCTTT.

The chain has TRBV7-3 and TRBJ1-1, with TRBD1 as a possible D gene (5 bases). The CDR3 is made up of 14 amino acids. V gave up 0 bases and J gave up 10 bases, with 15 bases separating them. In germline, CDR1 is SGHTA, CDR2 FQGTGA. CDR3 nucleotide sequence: TGTGCCAGCAGCTTAACCTTGACTTCCGGGGGAGCTTTCTTT. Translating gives CASSLTLTSGGAFF.

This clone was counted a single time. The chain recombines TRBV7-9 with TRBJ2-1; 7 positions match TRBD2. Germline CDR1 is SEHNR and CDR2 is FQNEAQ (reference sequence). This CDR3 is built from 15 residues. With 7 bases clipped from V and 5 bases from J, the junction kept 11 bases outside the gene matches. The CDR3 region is CASTPGSGLNNEQFF. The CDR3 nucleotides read TGTGCCAGCACCCCAGGTAGCGGGCTAAACAATGAGCAGTTCTTC.

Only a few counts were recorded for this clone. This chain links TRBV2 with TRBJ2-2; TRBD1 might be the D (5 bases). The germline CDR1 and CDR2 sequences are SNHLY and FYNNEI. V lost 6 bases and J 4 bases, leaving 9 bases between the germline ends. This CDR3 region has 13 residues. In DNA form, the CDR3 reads TGTGCCAGCAGAGGCGACAGCACCGGGGAGCTGTTTTTT. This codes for CASRGDSTGELFF.

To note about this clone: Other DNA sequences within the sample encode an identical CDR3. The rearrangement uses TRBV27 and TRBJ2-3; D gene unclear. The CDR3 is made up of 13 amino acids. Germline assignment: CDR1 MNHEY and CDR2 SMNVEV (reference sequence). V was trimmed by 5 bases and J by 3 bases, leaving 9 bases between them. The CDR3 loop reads CASSLLPTDTQYF. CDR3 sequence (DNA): TGTGCCAGCAGTCTTCTACCAACAGATACGCAGTATTTT.

CDR3 sequence reads: CASSIDDGLAGEQFF. The CDR3, as DNA: TGTGCCAGTAGTATAGATGATGGACTAGCGGGTGAGCAGTTCTTC. The V call is TRBV19, the J call TRBJ2-1; TRBD2 matches 11 bases. Germline CDR1 LNHDA, CDR2 SQIVND (reference sequence). The CDR3 spans 15 residues. The J segment lost 9 bases and the V segment lost 0 bases, leaving 4 bases of the junction unmatched.

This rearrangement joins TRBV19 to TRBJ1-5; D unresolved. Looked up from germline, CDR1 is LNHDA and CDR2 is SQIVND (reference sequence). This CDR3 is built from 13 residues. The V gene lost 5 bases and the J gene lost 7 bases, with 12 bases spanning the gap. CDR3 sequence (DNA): TGTGCCAGTAGTGATCTTCTCGGGCAGCCCCAGCATTTT. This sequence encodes CASSDLLGQPQHF.

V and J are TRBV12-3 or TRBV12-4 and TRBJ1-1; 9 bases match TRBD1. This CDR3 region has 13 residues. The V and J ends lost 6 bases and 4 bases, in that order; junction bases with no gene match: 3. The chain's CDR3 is CASRKTGGTEAFF. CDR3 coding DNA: TGTGCCAGCAGGAAGACAGGGGGCACTGAAGCTTTCTTT.

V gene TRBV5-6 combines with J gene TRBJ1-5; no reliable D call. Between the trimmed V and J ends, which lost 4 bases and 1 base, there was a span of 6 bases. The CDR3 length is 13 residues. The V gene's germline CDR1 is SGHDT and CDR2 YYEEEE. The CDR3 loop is CASSVRSNQPQHF. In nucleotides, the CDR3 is TGTGCCAGCAGCGTACGGAGCAATCAGCCCCAGCATTTT.

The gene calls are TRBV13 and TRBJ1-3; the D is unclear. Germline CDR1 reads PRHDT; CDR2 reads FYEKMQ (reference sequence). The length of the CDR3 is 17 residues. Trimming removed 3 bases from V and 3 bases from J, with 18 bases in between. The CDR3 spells CASSFSSGGRYGNTIYF. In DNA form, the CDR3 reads TGTGCCAGCAGCTTCTCATCGGGAGGGAGATATGGAAACACCATATATTTT. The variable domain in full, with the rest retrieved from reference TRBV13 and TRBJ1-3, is AAGVIQSPRHLIKEKRETATLKCYPIPRHDTVYWYQQGPGQDPQFLISFYEKMQSDKGSIPDRFSAQQFSDYHSELNMSSLELGDSALYFCASSFSSGGRYGNTIYFGEGSWLTVV.

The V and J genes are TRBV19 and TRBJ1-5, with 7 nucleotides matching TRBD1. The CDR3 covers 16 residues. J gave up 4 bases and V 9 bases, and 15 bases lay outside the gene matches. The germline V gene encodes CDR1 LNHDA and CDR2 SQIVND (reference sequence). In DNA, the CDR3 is TGTGCCAGCCAAGGGGGCCGTCGTGTTAGAAATCAGCCCCAGCATTTT. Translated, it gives CASQGGRRVRNQPQHF.

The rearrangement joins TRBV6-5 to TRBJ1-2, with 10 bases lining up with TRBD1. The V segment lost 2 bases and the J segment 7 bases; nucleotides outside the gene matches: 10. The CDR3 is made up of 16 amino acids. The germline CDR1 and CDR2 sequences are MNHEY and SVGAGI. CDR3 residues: CASSYVWDRGSGGYTF. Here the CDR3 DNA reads TGTGCCAGCAGTTACGTCTGGGACAGGGGTAGTGGTGGCTACACCTTC.

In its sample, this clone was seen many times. CDR3 protein: CATPDRSSYNEQFF. In DNA, the CDR3 is TGTGCCACCCCCGACAGAAGCTCCTACAATGAGCAGTTCTTC. The chain combines TRBV24-1 with TRBJ2-1; D is possibly TRBD1 (5 bases). Germline V gene sequence: CDR1 KGHDR, CDR2 SFDVKD. The CDR3 has 14 amino acids. V was pared by 9 bases and J by 0 bases, with 11 bases between.

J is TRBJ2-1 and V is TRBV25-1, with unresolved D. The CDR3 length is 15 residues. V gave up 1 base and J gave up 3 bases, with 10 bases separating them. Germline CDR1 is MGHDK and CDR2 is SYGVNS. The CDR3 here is CASSEFNYLYNEQFF. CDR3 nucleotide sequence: TGTGCCAGCAGTGAATTTAATTATCTCTACAATGAGCAGTTCTTC.

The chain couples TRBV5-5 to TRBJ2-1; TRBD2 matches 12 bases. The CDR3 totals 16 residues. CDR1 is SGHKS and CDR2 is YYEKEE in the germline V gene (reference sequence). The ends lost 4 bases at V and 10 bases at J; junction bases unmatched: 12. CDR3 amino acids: CASSPTAPSGREEQFF. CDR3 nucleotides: TGTGCCAGCAGCCCCACCGCACCTAGCGGGAGGGAAGAGCAGTTCTTC.

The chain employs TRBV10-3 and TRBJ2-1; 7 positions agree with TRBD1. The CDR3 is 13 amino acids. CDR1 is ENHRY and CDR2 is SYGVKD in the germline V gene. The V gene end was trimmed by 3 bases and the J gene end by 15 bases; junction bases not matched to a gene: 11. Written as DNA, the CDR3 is TGTGCCATCAGTGAACGGGAAAGGGACAGCAGGTTCTTC. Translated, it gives CAISERERDSRFF.

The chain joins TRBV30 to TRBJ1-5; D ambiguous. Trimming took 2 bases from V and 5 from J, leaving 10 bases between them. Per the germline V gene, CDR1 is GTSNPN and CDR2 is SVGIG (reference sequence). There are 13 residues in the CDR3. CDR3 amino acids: CAWSQSRDQPQHF. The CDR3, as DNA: TGTGCCTGGAGTCAATCCCGGGATCAGCCCCAGCATTTT.

CDR3 DNA sequence: TGTGCCAGCAGCCTGACTAGCGGGAGGGCCCGGGTCACAGATACGCAGTATTTT. Its translation: CASSLTSGRARVTDTQYF. This chain connects TRBV5-6 to TRBJ2-3, with 14 positions matching TRBD2. V lost 4 bases, J lost 2 bases, and 9 bases stayed unmatched. This CDR3 contains 18 residues. CDR1 and CDR2 from the germline V gene are SGHDT and YYEEEE.

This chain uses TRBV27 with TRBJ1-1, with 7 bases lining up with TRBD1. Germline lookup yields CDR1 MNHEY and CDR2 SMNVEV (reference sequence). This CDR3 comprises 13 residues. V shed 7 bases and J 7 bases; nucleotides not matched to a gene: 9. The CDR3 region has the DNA TGTGCCAGCATTCACAGGGGCCAAGGTGAAGCTTTCTTT. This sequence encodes CASIHRGQGEAFF.

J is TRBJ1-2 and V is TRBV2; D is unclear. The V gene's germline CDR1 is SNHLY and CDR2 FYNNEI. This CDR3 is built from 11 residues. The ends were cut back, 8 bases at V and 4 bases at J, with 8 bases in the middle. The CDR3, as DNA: TGTGCCAGCGGGCTGTCCTATGGCTACACCTTC. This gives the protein CASGLSYGYTF. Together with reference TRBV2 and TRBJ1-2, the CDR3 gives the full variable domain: EPEVTQTPSHQVTQMGQEVILRCVPISNHLYFYWYRQILGQKVEFLVSFYNNEISEKSEIFDDQFSVERPDGSNFTLKIRSTKLEDSAMYFCASGLSYGYTFGSGTRLTVV.

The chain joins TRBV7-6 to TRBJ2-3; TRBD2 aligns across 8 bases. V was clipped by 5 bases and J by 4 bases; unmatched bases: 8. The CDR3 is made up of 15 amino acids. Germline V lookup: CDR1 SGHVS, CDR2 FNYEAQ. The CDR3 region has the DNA TGTGCCAGCAGCCGGACTAGCTGGTACGCAGATACGCAGTATTTT. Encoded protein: CASSRTSWYADTQYF. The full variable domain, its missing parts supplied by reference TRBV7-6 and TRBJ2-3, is GAGVSQSPRYKVTKRGQDVALRCDPISGHVSLYWYRQALGQGPEFLTYFNYEAQQDKSGLPNDRFSAERPEGSISTLTIQRTEQRDSAMYRCASSRTSWYADTQYFGPGTRLTVL.

The CDR3: CASTGRTRVEAFF. In DNA, the CDR3 is TGTGCCAGCACTGGGCGAACCAGGGTTGAAGCTTTCTTT. The chain recombines TRBV6-5 with TRBJ1-1, with D possibly matching TRBD1 (5 bases). This CDR3 has 13 amino acids. Trimming stripped 7 bases from V and 7 bases from J, with 16 bases between. The germline V gene has CDR1 MNHEY and CDR2 SVGAGI.

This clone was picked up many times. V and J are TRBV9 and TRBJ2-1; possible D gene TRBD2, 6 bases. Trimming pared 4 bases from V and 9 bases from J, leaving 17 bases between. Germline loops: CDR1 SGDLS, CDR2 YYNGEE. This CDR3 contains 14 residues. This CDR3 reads CASSSLRRDGEQFF. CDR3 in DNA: TGTGCCAGCAGCAGCCTCCGGCGGGATGGTGAGCAGTTCTTC.

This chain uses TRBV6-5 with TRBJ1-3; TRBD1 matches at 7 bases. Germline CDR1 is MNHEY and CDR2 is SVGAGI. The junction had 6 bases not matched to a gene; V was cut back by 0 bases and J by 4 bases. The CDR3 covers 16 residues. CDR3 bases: TGTGCCAGCAGTTACTCCGGACAGGCGGTAGGAAACACCATATATTTT. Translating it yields CASSYSGQAVGNTIYF.

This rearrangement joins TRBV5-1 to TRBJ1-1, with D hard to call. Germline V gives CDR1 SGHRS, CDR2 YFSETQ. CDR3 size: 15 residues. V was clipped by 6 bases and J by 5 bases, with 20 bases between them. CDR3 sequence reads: CASTLDPGVMTEAFF. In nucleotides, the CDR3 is TGCGCCAGCACCCTGGATCCCGGAGTTATGACTGAAGCTTTCTTT.

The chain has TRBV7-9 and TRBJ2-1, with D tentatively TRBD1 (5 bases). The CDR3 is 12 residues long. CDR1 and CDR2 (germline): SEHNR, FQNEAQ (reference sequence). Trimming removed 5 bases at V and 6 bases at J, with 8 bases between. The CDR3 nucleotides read TGTGCCAGCAGCCAAGGGGTCAATGAGCAGTTCTTC. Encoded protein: CASSQGVNEQFF.

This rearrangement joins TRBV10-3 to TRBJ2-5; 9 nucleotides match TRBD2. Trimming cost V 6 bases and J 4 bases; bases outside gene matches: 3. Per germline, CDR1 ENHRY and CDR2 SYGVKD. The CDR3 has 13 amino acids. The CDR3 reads CAIRELAGETQYF. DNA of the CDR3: TGTGCCATCAGGGAACTAGCGGGAGAGACCCAGTACTTC.

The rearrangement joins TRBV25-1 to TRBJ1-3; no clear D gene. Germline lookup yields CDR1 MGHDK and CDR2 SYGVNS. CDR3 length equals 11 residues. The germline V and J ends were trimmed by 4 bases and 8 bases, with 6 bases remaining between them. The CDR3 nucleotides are TGTGCCAGCAGTGGACATCACACCATATATTTT. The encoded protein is CASSGHHTIYF. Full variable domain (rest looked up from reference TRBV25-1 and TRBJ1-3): EADIYQTPRYLVIGTGKKITLECSQTMGHDKMYWYQQDPGMELHLIHYSYGVNSTEKGDLSSESTVSRIRTEHFPLTLESARPSHTSQYLCASSGHHTIYFGEGSWLTVV.